This T cell receptor (beta chain) was recovered during a study of shared clonotypes between healthy human individuals. In the study overall: Participating donors consisted of two women and a few men aged 18 to 49.

Method: immunoSEQ multiplex PCR; TCRdb's copy keeps in-frame clones and lacks some. The sample includes around 1.1 million clones, around 78% seen only once; the top ten take roughly 0.65%. Germline CDR1 reads MNHNY; CDR2 reads SVGAGI (reference sequence). The CDR3 spans 15 residues. V lost 8 bases and J 2 bases, leaving 18 bases between the germline ends. The sequencing input was memory CD4+ T cells from PBMCs. Subset of the sample: CD45RA-negative fraction. The receptor comes from a man younger than 35 in good health. Some clones in this sample may be carry-over from other donors' samples. The V and J genes are TRBV6-6 and TRBJ1-2; tentatively, D is TRBD1 (5 bases). DNA for the CDR3: TGTGCCAGCTCAGACCCCGGGGGGGAGAACTATGGCTACACCTTC. Amino acid sequence: CASSDPGGENYGYTF.